Given below is one T cell receptor beta chain in context. TCRdb's table, derived via immunoSEQ multiplex PCR, lists solely in-frame clones and lacks some. The data show approximately 140,000 clones, with around 86% seen just once and 8.5% to 10% held by the top ten. This sample is drawn from a study of blood T cell repertoires in COVID-19. The CDR3 is 14 amino acids. CDR1 LNHDA and CDR2 SQIVND come from the germline V gene (reference sequence). Losses at the gene ends were 6 bases for V and 4 bases for J; bases not matched to a gene: 3. The sample was peripheral blood. This receptor was taken from a man in his forties or fifties with active or convalescent COVID-19. The rearrangement links TRBV19 to TRBJ1-4, with TRBD1 matching over 9 bases. CDR3 region: CASSPGQGNEKLFF. In DNA, the CDR3 is TGTGCCAGTAGCCCGGGACAGGGTAATGAAAAACTGTTTTTT. The complete variable domain, with remaining parts taken from reference TRBV19 and TRBJ1-4, reads DGGITQSPKYLFRKEGQNVTLSCEQNLNHDAMYWYRQDPGQGLRLIYYSQIVNDFQKGDIAEGYSVSREKKESFPLTVTSAQKNPTAFYLCASSPGQGNEKLFFGSGTQLSVL.